What follows are 8 T cell receptor beta chains derived from one specimen sequenced in a study of CD8+CD57+ T cells in acquired aplastic anemia. The template used for profiling TCR beta VDJ and CDR3 was genomic DNA. From the reads, TCRdb called clonotypes with MiXCR, one entry per CDR3 protein. Among some 220,000 distinct CDR3 sequences, approximately 35% were seen once, and the ten largest hold around 1.1%. The source material was sorted CD4+, CD8+, or CD8+CD57+ T cells (not recorded which) from PBMCs. The receptors originated from a human donor in good health, serving as a control.

This clonotype was picked up many times. The chain has TRBV20-1 and TRBJ2-3, with D unresolved. Germline loops: CDR1 DFQATT, CDR2 SNEGSKA (reference sequence). V lost 2 bases to trimming and J lost 1 base, with 13 bases between them. The CDR3 extends over 15 amino acids. The CDR3 spells CSARLLHIGTDTQYF. The CDR3 DNA reads TGCAGTGCTAGATTACTGCACATAGGCACAGATACGCAGTATTTT.

On this clonotype: Since the CDR3 does not end with the conserved phenylalanine or tryptophan, this likely comes from a read error. The chain joins TRBV19 to TRBJ2-7, with 10 bases aligning to TRBD1. V gave up 4 bases and J gave up 3 bases; unmatched junction bases: 9. Germline CDR1 is LNHDA and CDR2 is SQIVND (reference sequence). The CDR3 loop spans 16 amino acids. The CDR3 region is CASSKGRGTGDYEQYL. The DNA of the CDR3 is TGTGCCAGTAGTAAAGGGAGGGGGACAGGGGACTACGAGCAGTACCTC.

This clonotype was observed a few times. This chain joins TRBV9 and TRBJ2-5; D gene unclear. The CDR3 extends over 13 amino acids. Germline CDR1 and CDR2: SGDLS and YYNGEE. Trimming stripped 0 bases from V and 2 bases from J, with 5 bases between. Here the CDR3 DNA reads TGTGCCAGCAGCGTAGCACCTCAAGAGACCCAGTACTTC. This gives the protein CASSVAPQETQYF.

This clonotype was counted ten times or more. This chain connects TRBV9 to TRBJ2-5; 11 bases match TRBD1. The J segment lost 5 bases and the V segment lost 3 bases, leaving 6 bases of the junction unmatched. This CDR3 is built from 15 residues. Germline CDR1 reads SGDLS; CDR2 reads YYNGEE. In DNA, the CDR3 is TGTGCCAGCAGCGCGGACAGGGGGCGAAAGGAGACCCAGTACTTC. It encodes CASSADRGRKETQYF.

This clonotype was picked up many times. V is TRBV4-2 and J is TRBJ2-6; D is uncertain. The CDR3 totals 16 residues. CDR1 and CDR2 (germline): LGHNA, YNFKEQ. The V end was cut by 1 base, the J end by 0 bases, with 7 bases between. The CDR3 is CASSQGVSSGANVLTF. The CDR3 DNA reads as TGTGCCAGCAGCCAAGGTGTAAGCTCTGGGGCCAACGTCCTGACTTTC.

This clonotype has at least ten counts. This chain joins TRBV2 and TRBJ2-7; TRBD1 agrees at 7 bases. CDR1 is SNHLY and CDR2 is FYNNEI in the germline V gene. V trimming: 4 bases; J trimming: 2 bases; junction bases outside the gene matches: 2. The CDR3 totals 13 residues. CDR3 sequence (DNA): TGTGCCAGCAGTGTGCAGGGGGCCTACGAGCAGTACTTC. This sequence encodes CASSVQGAYEQYF.

The chain uses TRBV6-1 and TRBJ1-1; TRBD1 matches 7 bases. Germline CDR1 is MNHNS and CDR2 is SASEGT. The CDR3 totals 14 residues. The trim removed 5 bases at V and 6 bases at J, leaving 9 bases unmatched. The CDR3 region is CASSRDRVGSEAFF. CDR3 in DNA: TGTGCCAGCAGTAGAGACAGGGTGGGATCTGAAGCTTTCTTT.

The chain is built from TRBV18 and TRBJ1-1; no firm D call. Germline V gene data show CDR1 as KGHSH and CDR2 as LQKENI. There are 14 residues in the CDR3. Trimming stripped 2 bases from V and 8 bases from J, with 15 bases between. For the CDR3, the DNA is TGTGCCAGCTCACCAATAGCGGTCGGCGCAGAAGCTTTCTTT. This sequence encodes CASSPIAVGAEAFF.